The rows below give T cell receptor beta chains drawn from one sample of a study of post-analysis software for immune sequencing data. TCRdb reprocessed the PCR reads via MiXCR and lists one record per CDR3 protein. Seen here are roughly 540,000 distinct CDR3 sequences, about a third observed once, and the top ten hold about 5.6%. The sample comprised blood. Every receptor here comes from a girl aged 2 to 17 with multiple sclerosis. Both conserved end residues are part of each CDR3. D genes are given only for firm matches. Where a row states a size, it is once, few, many or the class of an expanded clone; other rows omit it.

J gene: TRBJ2-1
D gene: TRBD2
V gene: TRBV5-1
clone size: .
CDR3 DNA: TGCGCCAGCAGCCTTACGACTAGCTCGGACGAGCAGTTCTTC
CDR3 protein: CASSLTTSSDEQFF

J gene: TRBJ2-5
D gene: .
V gene: TRBV6-5
clone size: few
CDR3 DNA: TGTGCCAGCAGGTCGACAGGATTGGAGACCCAGTACTTC
CDR3 protein: CASRSTGLETQYF

J gene: TRBJ1-4
D gene: .
V gene: TRBV20-1
clone size: once
CDR3 DNA: TGCAGTGCTATCCTCGCGGGCGGGTATGAAAAACTGTTTTTT
CDR3 protein: CSAILAGGYEKLFF

J gene: TRBJ2-5
D gene: .
V gene: TRBV20-1
clone size: .
CDR3 DNA: TGCAGTGCTAGAGATCAGGAGTACCAAGAGACCCAGTACTTC
CDR3 protein: CSARDQEYQETQYF

J gene: TRBJ2-5
D gene: .
V gene: TRBV10-3
clone size: few
CDR3 DNA: TGTGCCATCAGTGTTCGAGGGAGTCACCAAGAGACCCAGTACTTC
CDR3 protein: CAISVRGSHQETQYF

J gene: TRBJ2-3
D gene: .
V gene: TRBV2
clone size: .
CDR3 DNA: TGTGCCAGCAGTGCAGGACACGACACAGATACGCAGTATTTT
CDR3 protein: CASSAGHDTDTQYF

J gene: TRBJ1-1
D gene: .
V gene: TRBV7-9
clone size: .
CDR3 DNA: TGTGCCAGCAGCTTAGTGTCCCTCATTAGGAGGGCAAACACTGAAGCTTTCTTT
CDR3 protein: CASSLVSLIRRANTEAFF

J gene: TRBJ1-2
D gene: TRBD1
V gene: TRBV5-5
clone size: few
CDR3 DNA: TGTGCCAGCAGCTTTTCGGTCCTTACAGGGGCCTCTGGCTACACCTTC
CDR3 protein: CASSFSVLTGASGYTF

J gene: TRBJ2-5
D gene: .
V gene: TRBV29-1
clone size: .
CDR3 DNA: TGCAGCGTTGATCTGAGGGTCCAAGAGACCCAGTACTTC
CDR3 protein: CSVDLRVQETQYF

J gene: TRBJ2-3
D gene: TRBD2
V gene: TRBV7-2
clone size: once
CDR3 DNA: TGCGCCAGCAGCTTACTAGCGGGGGGGAGTGCTTGCACAGATACGCAGTATTTT
CDR3 protein: CASSLLAGGSACTDTQYF

J gene: TRBJ2-6
D gene: .
V gene: TRBV29-1
clone size: .
CDR3 DNA: TGCAGCGTGGGGAAGGGAACCTCTGGGGCCAACGTCCTGACTTTC
CDR3 protein: CSVGKGTSGANVLTF

J gene: TRBJ2-5
D gene: .
V gene: TRBV6-1
clone size: .
CDR3 DNA: TGTGCCAGCAGTGAAGCGCCTAGTGAGACCCAGTACTTC
CDR3 protein: CASSEAPSETQYF

J gene: TRBJ2-7
D gene: TRBD1
V gene: TRBV7-9
clone size: .
CDR3 DNA: TGTGCCAGCAGCTTCCCCTTAGGACAGGCCTCCTACGAGCAGTACTTC
CDR3 protein: CASSFPLGQASYEQYF

J gene: TRBJ2-3
D gene: .
V gene: TRBV29-1
clone size: few
CDR3 DNA: TGCAGCGTTGAACCAAGCGGAGGCCAGGATACGCAGTATTTT
CDR3 protein: CSVEPSGGQDTQYF

J gene: TRBJ2-1
D gene: .
V gene: TRBV7-8
clone size: .
CDR3 DNA: TGTACCAGCAGCTACCGCGAGGGGCGAGGCAATGAGCAGTTCTTC
CDR3 protein: CTSSYREGRGNEQFF

J gene: TRBJ2-5
D gene: TRBD2
V gene: TRBV7-3
clone size: few
CDR3 DNA: TGTGCCAGCAGCCTAAGCGGGGGGGCGAAAGAGACCCAGTACTTC
CDR3 protein: CASSLSGGAKETQYF

J gene: TRBJ2-7
D gene: .
V gene: TRBV4-1
clone size: .
CDR3 DNA: TGCGCCAGCAGCCAATTGCCTGGGTGGCAGTGCTTC
CDR3 protein: CASSQLPGWQCF

J gene: TRBJ2-1
D gene: .
V gene: TRBV7-2
clone size: .
CDR3 DNA: TGTGCCAGCAGCCGCAAGTCTGAGCAGTTCTTC
CDR3 protein: CASSRKSEQFF

J gene: TRBJ2-3
D gene: .
V gene: TRBV7-8
clone size: .
CDR3 DNA: TGTGCCAGCAGCCGCAGGGAACCTGGAGGCACAGATACGCAGTATTTT
CDR3 protein: CASSRREPGGTDTQYF

J gene: TRBJ2-1
D gene: .
V gene: TRBV27
clone size: few
CDR3 DNA: TGTGCCAGCACCTCACAGCCCGGCCGGCTCTACAATGAGCAGTTCTTC
CDR3 protein: CASTSQPGRLYNEQFF

J gene: TRBJ2-2
D gene: .
V gene: TRBV4-1
clone size: .
CDR3 DNA: TGCGCCAGCAGCCAAGAATGGGGGCCCGACACCGGGGAGCTGTTTTTT
CDR3 protein: CASSQEWGPDTGELFF

J gene: TRBJ1-6
D gene: .
V gene: TRBV6-5
clone size: few
CDR3 DNA: TGTGCCAGCAATCGACAGCCTAATTCACCCCTCCACTTT
CDR3 protein: CASNRQPNSPLHF

J gene: TRBJ1-6
D gene: .
V gene: TRBV12-3/TRBV12-4
clone size: .
CDR3 DNA: TGTGCCAGCACCGGACGGTCTTCACCCCTCCACTTT
CDR3 protein: CASTGRSSPLHF

J gene: TRBJ1-1
D gene: .
V gene: TRBV25-1
clone size: .
CDR3 DNA: TGTGCCAGCAGTGCAGAACTGAACACTGAAGCTTTCTTT
CDR3 protein: CASSAELNTEAFF

J gene: TRBJ2-1
D gene: .
V gene: TRBV6-1
clone size: .
CDR3 DNA: TGTGCCAGCAGTGGCTGGGGCTCAGGCTCGCAGCAGCACAATGAGCAGTTCTTC
CDR3 protein: CASSGWGSGSQQHNEQFF

J gene: TRBJ2-3
D gene: TRBD1
V gene: TRBV29-1
clone size: few
CDR3 DNA: TGCAGCGTTTCAGCAGGGGGAGTCGGAGATACGCAGTATTTT
CDR3 protein: CSVSAGGVGDTQYF

J gene: TRBJ2-2
D gene: .
V gene: TRBV7-8
clone size: many
CDR3 DNA: TGTGCCAGCAGAATTCAGACCGGGGAGCTGTTTTTT
CDR3 protein: CASRIQTGELFF

J gene: TRBJ2-5
D gene: .
V gene: TRBV7-2
clone size: .
CDR3 DNA: TGTGCCAGCAGCTTCGACCGACCAAGCCGCCAAGAGACCCAGTACTTC
CDR3 protein: CASSFDRPSRQETQYF